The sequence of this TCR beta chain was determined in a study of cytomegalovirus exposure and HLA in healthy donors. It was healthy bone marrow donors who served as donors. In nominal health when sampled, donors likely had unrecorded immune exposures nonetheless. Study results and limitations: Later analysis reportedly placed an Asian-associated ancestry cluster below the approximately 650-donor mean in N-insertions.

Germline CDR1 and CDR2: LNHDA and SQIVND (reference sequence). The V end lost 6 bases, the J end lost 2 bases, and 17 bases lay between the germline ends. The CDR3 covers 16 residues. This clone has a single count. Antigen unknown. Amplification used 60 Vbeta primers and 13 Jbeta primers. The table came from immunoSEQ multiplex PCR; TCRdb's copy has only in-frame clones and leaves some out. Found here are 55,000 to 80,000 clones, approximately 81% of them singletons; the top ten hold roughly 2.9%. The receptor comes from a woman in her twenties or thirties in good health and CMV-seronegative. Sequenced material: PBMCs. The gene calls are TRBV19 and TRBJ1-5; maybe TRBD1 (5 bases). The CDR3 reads CASRAGQAGGNQPQHF. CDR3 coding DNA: TGTGCCAGTAGGGCGGGGCAGGCGGGCGGCAATCAGCCCCAGCATTTT.